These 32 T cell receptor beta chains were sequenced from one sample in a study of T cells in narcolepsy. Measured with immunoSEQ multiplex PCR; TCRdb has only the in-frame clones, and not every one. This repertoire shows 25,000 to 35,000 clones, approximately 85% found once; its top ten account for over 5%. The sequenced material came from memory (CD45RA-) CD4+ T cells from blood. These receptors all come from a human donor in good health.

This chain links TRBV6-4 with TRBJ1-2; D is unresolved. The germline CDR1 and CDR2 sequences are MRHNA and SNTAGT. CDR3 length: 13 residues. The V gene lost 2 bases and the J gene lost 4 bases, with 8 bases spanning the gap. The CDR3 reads CASSDGSPYGYTF. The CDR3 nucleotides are TGTGCCAGCAGTGACGGCAGCCCCTATGGCTACACCTTC.

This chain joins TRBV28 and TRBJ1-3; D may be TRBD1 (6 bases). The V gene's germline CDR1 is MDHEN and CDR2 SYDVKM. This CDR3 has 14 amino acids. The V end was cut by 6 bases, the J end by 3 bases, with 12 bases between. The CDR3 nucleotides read TGTGCCAGCAGCACAGGGCAATTTGGAAACACCATATATTTT. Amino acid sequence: CASSTGQFGNTIYF.

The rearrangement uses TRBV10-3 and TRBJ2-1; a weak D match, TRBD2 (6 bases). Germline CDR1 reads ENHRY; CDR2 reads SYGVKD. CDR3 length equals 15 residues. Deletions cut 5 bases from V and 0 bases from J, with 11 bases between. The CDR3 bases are TGTGCCATCAGTCCTAGCGCTAGCTCCTACAATGAGCAGTTCTTC. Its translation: CAISPSASSYNEQFF.

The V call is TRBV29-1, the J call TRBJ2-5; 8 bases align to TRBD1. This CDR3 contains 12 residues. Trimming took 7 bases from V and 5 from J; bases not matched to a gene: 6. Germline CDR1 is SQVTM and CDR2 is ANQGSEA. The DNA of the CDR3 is TGCAGCGCCGACAGGGGTCGGGAGACCCAGTACTTC. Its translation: CSADRGRETQYF.

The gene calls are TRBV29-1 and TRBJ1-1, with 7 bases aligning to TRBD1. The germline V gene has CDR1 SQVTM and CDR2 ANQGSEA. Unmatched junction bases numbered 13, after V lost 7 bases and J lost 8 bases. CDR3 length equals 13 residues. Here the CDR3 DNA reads TGCAGCGCCGGGGGCAGGGGGACCCTGGAAGCTTTCTTT. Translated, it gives CSAGGRGTLEAFF.

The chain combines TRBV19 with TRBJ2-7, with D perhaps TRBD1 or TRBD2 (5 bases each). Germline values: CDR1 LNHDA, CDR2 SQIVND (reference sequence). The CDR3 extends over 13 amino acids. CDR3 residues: CPDADQGPYEQYF. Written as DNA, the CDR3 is TGTCCCGACGCCGATCAGGGACCTTATGAGCAGTACTTC.

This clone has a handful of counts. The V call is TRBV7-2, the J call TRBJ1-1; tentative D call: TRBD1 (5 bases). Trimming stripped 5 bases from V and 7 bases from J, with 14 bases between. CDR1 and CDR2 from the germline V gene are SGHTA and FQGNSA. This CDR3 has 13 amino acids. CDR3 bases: TGTGCCAGCAGCCTAAGCGGGGGAGATGAAGCTTTCTTT. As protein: CASSLSGGDEAFF.

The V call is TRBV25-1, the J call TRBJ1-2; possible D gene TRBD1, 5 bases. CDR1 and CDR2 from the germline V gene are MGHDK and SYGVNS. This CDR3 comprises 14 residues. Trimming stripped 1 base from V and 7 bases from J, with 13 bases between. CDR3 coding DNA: TGTGCCAGCAGTGAATCGGGCAGGGTTGGTGGCTACACCTTC. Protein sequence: CASSESGRVGGYTF.

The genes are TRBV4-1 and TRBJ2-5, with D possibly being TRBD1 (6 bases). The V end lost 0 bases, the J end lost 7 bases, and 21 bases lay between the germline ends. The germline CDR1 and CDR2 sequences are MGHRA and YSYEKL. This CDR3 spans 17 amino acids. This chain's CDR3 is CASSQEKGRGILGTQYF. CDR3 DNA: TGCGCCAGCAGCCAAGAAAAGGGAAGGGGGATTCTTGGGACCCAGTACTTC.

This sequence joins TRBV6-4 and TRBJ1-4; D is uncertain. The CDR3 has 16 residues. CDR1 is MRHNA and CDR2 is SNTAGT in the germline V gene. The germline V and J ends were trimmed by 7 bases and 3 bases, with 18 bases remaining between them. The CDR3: CASTPVSTLANEKLFF. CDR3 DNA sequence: TGTGCCAGCACACCCGTTTCCACTCTCGCTAATGAAAAACTGTTTTTT.

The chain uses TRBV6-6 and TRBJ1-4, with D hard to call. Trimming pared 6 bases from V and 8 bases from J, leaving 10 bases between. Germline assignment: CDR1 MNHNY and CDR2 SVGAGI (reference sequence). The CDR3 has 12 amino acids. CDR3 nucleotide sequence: TGTGCCAGCAGATTAAAGGAGGAAAAACTGTTTTTT. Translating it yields CASRLKEEKLFF.

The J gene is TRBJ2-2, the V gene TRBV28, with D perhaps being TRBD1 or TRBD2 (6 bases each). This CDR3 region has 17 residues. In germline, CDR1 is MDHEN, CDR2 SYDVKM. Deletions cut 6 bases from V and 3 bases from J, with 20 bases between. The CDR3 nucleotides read TGTGCCAGCAGGCTTAGGTGGGGGGCAGACCACACCGGGGAGCTGTTTTTT. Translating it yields CASRLRWGADHTGELFF.

The CDR3 DNA reads TGTGCCAGCTTGGGGGCCTATAACCAAGAGACCCAGTACTTC. It specifies CASLGAYNQETQYF. V gene TRBV18 combines with J gene TRBJ2-5; a possible D gene is TRBD1 (6 bases). This CDR3 has 14 amino acids. With 7 bases removed from V and 0 bases from J, the gap between germline ends came to 12 bases. Germline loops: CDR1 KGHSH, CDR2 LQKENI.

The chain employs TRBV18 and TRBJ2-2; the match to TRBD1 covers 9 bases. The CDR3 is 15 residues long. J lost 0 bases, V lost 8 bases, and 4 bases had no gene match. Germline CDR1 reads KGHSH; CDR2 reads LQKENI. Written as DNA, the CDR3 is TGTGCCAGCCGACGACAGGGGGCGAACACCGGGGAGCTGTTTTTT. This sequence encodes CASRRQGANTGELFF.

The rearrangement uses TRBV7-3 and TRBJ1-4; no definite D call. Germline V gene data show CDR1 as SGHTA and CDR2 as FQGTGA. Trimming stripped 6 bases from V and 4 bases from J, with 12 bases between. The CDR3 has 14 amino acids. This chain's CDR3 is CASSPQSINEKLFF. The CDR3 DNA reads TGTGCCAGCAGTCCACAGAGTATTAATGAAAAACTGTTTTTT. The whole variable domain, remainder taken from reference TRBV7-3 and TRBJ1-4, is GAGVSQTPSNKVTEKGKYVELRCDPISGHTALYWYRQSLGQGPEFLIYFQGTGAADDSGLPNDRFFAVRPEGSVSTLKIQRTERGDSAVYLCASSPQSINEKLFFGSGTQLSVL.

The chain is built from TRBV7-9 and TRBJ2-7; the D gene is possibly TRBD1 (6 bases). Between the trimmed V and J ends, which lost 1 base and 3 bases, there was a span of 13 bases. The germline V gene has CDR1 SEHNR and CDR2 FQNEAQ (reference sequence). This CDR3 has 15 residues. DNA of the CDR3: TGTGCCAGCAGCTTAGGCTCTGACAGGTTCTACGAGCAGTACTTC. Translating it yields CASSLGSDRFYEQYF.

In DNA, the CDR3 is TGTGCCAGCAGCCTCACAGGGGCGCAGGCTTTCTTT. This codes for CASSLTGAQAFF. V is TRBV7-2 and J is TRBJ1-1; 7 nucleotides line up with TRBD1. The trim removed 5 bases at V and 11 bases at J, leaving 8 bases unmatched. The CDR3 has 12 amino acids. Germline CDR1 reads SGHTA; CDR2 reads FQGNSA.

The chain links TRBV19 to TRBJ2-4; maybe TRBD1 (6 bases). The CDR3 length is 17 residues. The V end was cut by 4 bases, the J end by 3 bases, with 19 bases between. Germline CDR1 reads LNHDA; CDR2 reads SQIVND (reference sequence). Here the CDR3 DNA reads TGTGCCAGTAGTAAAGAACAGGGCCGGTTGGGCAAAAACATTCAGTACTTC. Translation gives CASSKEQGRLGKNIQYF.

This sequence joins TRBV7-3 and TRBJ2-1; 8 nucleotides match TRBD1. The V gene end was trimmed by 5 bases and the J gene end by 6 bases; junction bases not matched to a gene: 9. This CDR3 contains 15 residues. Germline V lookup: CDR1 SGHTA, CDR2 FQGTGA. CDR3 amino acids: CASSPTRTGRNEQFF. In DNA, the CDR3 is TGTGCCAGCAGCCCTACGAGGACAGGGCGCAATGAGCAGTTCTTC.

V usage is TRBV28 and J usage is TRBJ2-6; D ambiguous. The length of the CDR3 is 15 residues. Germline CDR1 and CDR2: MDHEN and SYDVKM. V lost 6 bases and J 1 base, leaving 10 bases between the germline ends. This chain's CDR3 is CASSTHVSGANVLTF. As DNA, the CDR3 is TGTGCCAGCAGCACACACGTGTCTGGGGCCAACGTCCTGACTTTC.

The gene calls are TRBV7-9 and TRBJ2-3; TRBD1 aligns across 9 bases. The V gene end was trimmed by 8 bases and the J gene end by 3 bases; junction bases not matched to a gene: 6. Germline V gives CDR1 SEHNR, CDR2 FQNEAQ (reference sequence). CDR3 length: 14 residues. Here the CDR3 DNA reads TGTGCCAGCTGTCAACAGGGGGCGACAGATACGCAGTATTTT. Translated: CASCQQGATDTQYF.

CDR3 protein: CASSRDRGTDTQYF. The CDR3 DNA is TGCGCCAGCAGCCGGGACAGGGGGACAGATACGCAGTATTTT. The chain links TRBV5-1 to TRBJ2-3, with TRBD1 matching 11 bases. This CDR3 region has 14 residues. CDR1 is SGHRS, CDR2 YFSETQ, per germline. With 4 bases clipped from V and 3 bases from J, the junction kept 1 base outside the gene matches.

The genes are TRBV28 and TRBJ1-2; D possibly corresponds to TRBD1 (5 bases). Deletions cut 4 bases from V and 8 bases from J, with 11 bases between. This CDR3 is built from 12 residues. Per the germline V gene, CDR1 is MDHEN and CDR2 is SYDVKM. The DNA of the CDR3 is TGTGCCAGCAGTTCCAGGGTTCGGGGCTACACCTTC. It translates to CASSSRVRGYTF.

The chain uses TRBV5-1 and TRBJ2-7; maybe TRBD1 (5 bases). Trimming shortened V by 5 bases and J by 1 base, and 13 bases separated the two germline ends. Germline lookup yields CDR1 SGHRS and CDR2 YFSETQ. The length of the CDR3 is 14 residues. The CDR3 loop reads CASSYSTESYEQYF. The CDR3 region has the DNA TGCGCCAGCAGTTATTCGACAGAATCCTACGAGCAGTACTTC.

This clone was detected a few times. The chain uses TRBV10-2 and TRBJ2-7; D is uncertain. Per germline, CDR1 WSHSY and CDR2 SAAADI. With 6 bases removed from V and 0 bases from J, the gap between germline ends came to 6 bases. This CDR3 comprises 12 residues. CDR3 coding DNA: TGCGCCAGCAGGGGTGGCTCCTACGAGCAGTACTTC. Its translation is CASRGGSYEQYF.

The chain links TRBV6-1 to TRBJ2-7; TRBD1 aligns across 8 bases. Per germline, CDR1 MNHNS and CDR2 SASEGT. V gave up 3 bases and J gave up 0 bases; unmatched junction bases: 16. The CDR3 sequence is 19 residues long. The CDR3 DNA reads TGTGCCAGCAGTGATTGGTTGGGCAGGGGGCGTATCAGCTCCTACGAGCAGTACTTC. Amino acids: CASSDWLGRGRISSYEQYF.

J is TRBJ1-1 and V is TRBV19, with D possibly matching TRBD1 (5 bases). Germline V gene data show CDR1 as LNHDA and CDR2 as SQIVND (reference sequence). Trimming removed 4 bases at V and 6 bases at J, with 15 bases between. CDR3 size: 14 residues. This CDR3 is CASSSERDSAEAFF. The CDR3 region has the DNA TGTGCCAGTAGTAGTGAGAGAGACAGTGCTGAAGCTTTCTTT.

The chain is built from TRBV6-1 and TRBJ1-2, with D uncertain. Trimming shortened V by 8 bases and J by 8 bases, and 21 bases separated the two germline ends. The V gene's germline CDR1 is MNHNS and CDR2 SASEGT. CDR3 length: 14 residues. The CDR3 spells CASRNPQAFGGYTF. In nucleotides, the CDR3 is TGTGCCAGCCGAAACCCCCAGGCCTTTGGCGGCTACACCTTC.

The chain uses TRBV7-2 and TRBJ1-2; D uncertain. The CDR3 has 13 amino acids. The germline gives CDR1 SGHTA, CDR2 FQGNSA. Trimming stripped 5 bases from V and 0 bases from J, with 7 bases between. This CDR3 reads CASSPYTNYGYTF. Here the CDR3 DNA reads TGTGCCAGCAGCCCGTATACTAACTATGGCTACACCTTC.

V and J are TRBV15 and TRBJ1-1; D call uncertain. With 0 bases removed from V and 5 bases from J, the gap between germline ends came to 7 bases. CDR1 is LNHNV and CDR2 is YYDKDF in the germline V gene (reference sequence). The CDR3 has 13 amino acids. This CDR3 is CATSRDLETEAFF. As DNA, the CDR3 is TGTGCCACCAGCAGAGATCTGGAGACTGAAGCTTTCTTT.

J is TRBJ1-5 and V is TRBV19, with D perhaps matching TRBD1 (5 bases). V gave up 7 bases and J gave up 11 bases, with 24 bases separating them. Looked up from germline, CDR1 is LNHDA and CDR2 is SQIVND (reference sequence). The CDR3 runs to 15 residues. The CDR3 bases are TGTGCCAGTACGCCCGGGACGACGGTGCTACGGTCCCAGCATTTT. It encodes CASTPGTTVLRSQHF.

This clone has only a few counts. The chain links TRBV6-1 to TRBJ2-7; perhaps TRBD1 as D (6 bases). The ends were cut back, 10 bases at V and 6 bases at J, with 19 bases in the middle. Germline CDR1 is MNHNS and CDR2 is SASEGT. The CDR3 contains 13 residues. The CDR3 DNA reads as TGTGCCACCACGGATAGTACAGGGAGCGAGCAGTACTTC. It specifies CATTDSTGSEQYF.